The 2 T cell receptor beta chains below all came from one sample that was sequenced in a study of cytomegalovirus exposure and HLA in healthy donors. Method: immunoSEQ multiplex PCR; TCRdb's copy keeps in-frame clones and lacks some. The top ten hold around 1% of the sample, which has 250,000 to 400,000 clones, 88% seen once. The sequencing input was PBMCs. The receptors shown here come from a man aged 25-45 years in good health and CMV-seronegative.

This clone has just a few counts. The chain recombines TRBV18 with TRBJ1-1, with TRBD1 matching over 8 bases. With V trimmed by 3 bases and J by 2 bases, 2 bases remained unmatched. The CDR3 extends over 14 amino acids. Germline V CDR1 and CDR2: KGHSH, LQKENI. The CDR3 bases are TGTGCCAGCTCACCGGGACAGGCTAACACTGAAGCTTTCTTT. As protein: CASSPGQANTEAFF.

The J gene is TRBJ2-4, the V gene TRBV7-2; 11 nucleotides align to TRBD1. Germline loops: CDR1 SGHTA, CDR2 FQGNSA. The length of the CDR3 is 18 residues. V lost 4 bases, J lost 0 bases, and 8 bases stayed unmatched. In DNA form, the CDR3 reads TGTGCCAGCAGCTACCGGGACAGGGGGTCACGAGCCAAAAACATTCAGTACTTC. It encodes CASSYRDRGSRAKNIQYF.